This paragraph covers one T cell receptor beta chain sequence. V shed 3 bases and J shed 7 bases, with 17 bases lying between them. The germline gives CDR1 SGHDT, CDR2 YYEEEE. The CDR3 length is 14 residues. The data were obtained in a study of blood T cell repertoires in COVID-19. Looking at the study overall: PBMCs, B-cell-depleted T cells, or T cells were the source of the cDNA or gDNA that made up the material.

Libraries were prepared by immunoSEQ multiplex PCR; TCRdb keeps only in-frame clonotypes and omits some of them. Of about 280,000 clones listed, around 92% are singletons. This clonotype was obtained from a woman in her thirties with COVID-19, enrolled during active disease. This chain connects TRBV5-6 to TRBJ2-7; D gene uncertain. The sequencing sample was made of peripheral blood. DNA for the CDR3: TGTGCCAGCAGCTCCTTGTCCAGTTTAATAGAGCAGTACTTC. Its translation is CASSSLSSLIEQYF.